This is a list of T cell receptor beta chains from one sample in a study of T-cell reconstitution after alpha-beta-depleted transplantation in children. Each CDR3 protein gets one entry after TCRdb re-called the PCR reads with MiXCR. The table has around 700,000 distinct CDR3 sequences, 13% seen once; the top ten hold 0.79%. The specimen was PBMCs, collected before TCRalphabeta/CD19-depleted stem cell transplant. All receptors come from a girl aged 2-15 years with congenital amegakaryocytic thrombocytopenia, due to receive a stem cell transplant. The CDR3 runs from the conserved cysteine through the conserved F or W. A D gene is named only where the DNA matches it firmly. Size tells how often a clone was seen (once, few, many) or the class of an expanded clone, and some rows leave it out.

DNA: TGTGCCAGCACCAGGGCCGACCCGGAGACCCAGTACTTC
CDR3: CASTRADPETQYF
J: TRBJ2-5
D: .
size: many
V: TRBV12-3/TRBV12-4
length: 13

DNA: TGTGCCAGCAGCTTAGGAGGTAGTCACTCCTACGAGCAGTACTTC
CDR3: CASSLGGSHSYEQYF
J: TRBJ2-7
D: .
size: .
V: TRBV7-3
length: 15

DNA: TGCAGTGCTAGAGATAAGTACCGGGAGGGCCGACTTTGGGAGCAGTACTTC
CDR3: CSARDKYREGRLWEQYF
J: TRBJ2-7
D: TRBD2
size: many
V: TRBV20-1
length: 17

DNA: TGCAGTGCTACCGACGTGGATGGGACTGAAGCTTTCTTT
CDR3: CSATDVDGTEAFF
J: TRBJ1-1
D: .
size: many
V: TRBV20-1
length: 13

DNA: TGCAGTGCCAACCGGCGGGACAGACCCTACGAGCAGTACTTC
CDR3: CSANRRDRPYEQYF
J: TRBJ2-7
D: .
size: .
V: TRBV20-1
length: 14

DNA: TGTGCCAGCAGTTTAGCCGGAGGGGGCACCCCAGAGACCCAGTACTTC
CDR3: CASSLAGGGTPETQYF
J: TRBJ2-5
D: .
size: .
V: TRBV12-3/TRBV12-4
length: 16

DNA: TGTGCCAGCAGTGAATTAAGCATTCAGTACTTC
CDR3: CASSELSIQYF
J: TRBJ2-4
D: .
size: many
V: TRBV25-1
length: 11

DNA: TGTGCCAGCAGAACAAAAGAGACCCAGTACTTC
CDR3: CASRTKETQYF
J: TRBJ2-5
D: .
size: many
V: TRBV28
length: 11

DNA: TGCAGTGCTTCTACTAGCGGGTTCAACGAGCAGTACTTC
CDR3: CSASTSGFNEQYF
J: TRBJ2-7
D: TRBD2
size: .
V: TRBV20-1
length: 13

DNA: TGCGCCAGCAGCTTGTCCCCGAACCGGGACAGCCCAACTCTTAACTATGGCTACACCTTC
CDR3: CASSLSPNRDSPTLNYGYTF
J: TRBJ1-2
D: TRBD1
size: many
V: TRBV5-1
length: 20

DNA: TGTGCCAGCAGTTTTTGGGGGGCCGGGGAGCTGTTTTTT
CDR3: CASSFWGAGELFF
J: TRBJ2-2
D: .
size: .
V: TRBV12-3/TRBV12-4
length: 13

DNA: TGTGCCAGCAGCGTAAGTAGCGGAGCTGCCTACGAGCAGTACTTC
CDR3: CASSVSSGAAYEQYF
J: TRBJ2-7
D: .
size: few
V: TRBV9
length: 15

DNA: TGCGCCAGCAGCTTTGCGACAGTGAACGAGCAGTACTTC
CDR3: CASSFATVNEQYF
J: TRBJ2-7
D: .
size: .
V: TRBV5-1
length: 13

DNA: TGCGCCAGCAGACCTTACGTGGGTGGGTTGAGGGATTCTCCTGCCTACAATGAGCAGTTCTTC
CDR3: CASRPYVGGLRDSPAYNEQFF
J: TRBJ2-1
D: .
size: .
V: TRBV5-1
length: 21

DNA: TGCGCCAGCAGCATGACGGAAACAACTAATGAAAAACTGTTTTTT
CDR3: CASSMTETTNEKLFF
J: TRBJ1-4
D: .
size: .
V: TRBV4-1
length: 15

DNA: TGCGCCAGCAGCCCCCGGACTAGCGGGAGTCGCTACGAGCAGTACTTC
CDR3: CASSPRTSGSRYEQYF
J: TRBJ2-7
D: TRBD2
size: many
V: TRBV5-1
length: 16

DNA: TGTGCCAGCAGCTCCTACAGGGCAGATACGCAGTATTTT
CDR3: CASSSYRADTQYF
J: TRBJ2-3
D: .
size: few
V: TRBV7-7
length: 13

DNA: TGCAGCGTTCCAGCCCTAGCGGGCCGGAATGAGCAGTTCTTC
CDR3: CSVPALAGRNEQFF
J: TRBJ2-1
D: TRBD2
size: .
V: TRBV29-1
length: 14

DNA: TGCGCCAGCAGCCGGAACCTGGACAGGGGGCGGAACACTGAAGCTTTCTTT
CDR3: CASSRNLDRGRNTEAFF
J: TRBJ1-1
D: TRBD1
size: .
V: TRBV5-1
length: 17

DNA: TGTGCCAGCAGCGCGAGACAGGTTCCAGATACGCAGTATTTT
CDR3: CASSARQVPDTQYF
J: TRBJ2-3
D: .
size: few
V: TRBV14
length: 14

DNA: TGCGCCAGCAGCTTGGGCGCGGATATCACCGGGGAGCTGTTTTTT
CDR3: CASSLGADITGELFF
J: TRBJ2-2
D: .
size: few
V: TRBV5-1
length: 15

DNA: TGTGCCAGCAGCGACACCGGGACAGGGCGAACCGGGGAGCTGTTTTTT
CDR3: CASSDTGTGRTGELFF
J: TRBJ2-2
D: TRBD1
size: many
V: TRBV12-3/TRBV12-4
length: 16

DNA: TGTGCCAGCAGCCCTCTCACGAGGCCAGATACGCAGTATTTT
CDR3: CASSPLTRPDTQYF
J: TRBJ2-3
D: .
size: many
V: TRBV9
length: 14

DNA: TGTGCCAGCAGATTCCTAGCGGGAGGGCCCAATGAGCAGTTCTTC
CDR3: CASRFLAGGPNEQFF
J: TRBJ2-1
D: TRBD2
size: .
V: TRBV6-1
length: 15

DNA: TGCAGTGCTAGGGACAGTAGCGCTGAAGCTTTCTTT
CDR3: CSARDSSAEAFF
J: TRBJ1-1
D: .
size: many
V: TRBV20-1
length: 12

DNA: TGTGCCAGCAGCCCTACCCCGGGACAGGGGACCTACGAGCAGTACTTC
CDR3: CASSPTPGQGTYEQYF
J: TRBJ2-7
D: TRBD1
size: .
V: TRBV12-3/TRBV12-4
length: 16

DNA: TGTGCCAGCAGCCCCTTACAGGGTGACGAGCAGTACTTC
CDR3: CASSPLQGDEQYF
J: TRBJ2-7
D: .
size: .
V: TRBV7-7
length: 13

DNA: TGTGCCAGCAGCTTAGTACCCGGGACCAGCTCCTACGAGCAGTACTTC
CDR3: CASSLVPGTSSYEQYF
J: TRBJ2-7
D: .
size: .
V: TRBV7-6
length: 16

DNA: TGCGCCAGCAGCCCTAAACGGGCCCATAAGACCTACGAGCAGTACTTC
CDR3: CASSPKRAHKTYEQYF
J: TRBJ2-7
D: .
size: many
V: TRBV5-1
length: 16

DNA: TGTGCCAGCAGTGGCGGGGGAGGGTCCAATGAGCAGTTCTTC
CDR3: CASSGGGGSNEQFF
J: TRBJ2-1
D: TRBD2
size: many
V: TRBV6-4
length: 14

DNA: TGCAGTGCTAGCGGTGGTGCGCAGTATTTT
CDR3: CSASGGAQYF
J: TRBJ2-3
D: .
size: few
V: TRBV20-1
length: 10

DNA: TGTGCCAGCTCACCCCCCTGGGGGCGTTGGGAAAACACCATATATTTT
CDR3: CASSPPWGRWENTIYF
J: TRBJ1-3
D: .
size: .
V: TRBV18
length: 16

DNA: TGCGCCAGCAGCTTGGCGGGACAAAACTACAATGAGCAGTTCTTC
CDR3: CASSLAGQNYNEQFF
J: TRBJ2-1
D: .
size: many
V: TRBV5-1
length: 15

DNA: TGTGCCAGCAGCCCCTGGACAGGGGGAGGCAATGAGCAGTTCTTC
CDR3: CASSPWTGGGNEQFF
J: TRBJ2-1
D: TRBD1
size: many
V: TRBV7-9
length: 15

DNA: TGCGCCAGCAGTGAACTAGCATCTATCCAAGAGACCCAGTACTTC
CDR3: CASSELASIQETQYF
J: TRBJ2-5
D: .
size: many
V: TRBV5-1
length: 15

DNA: TGTGCCAGCAGCTCCCTCAGGGGCCCCAGCACAGATACGCAGTATTTT
CDR3: CASSSLRGPSTDTQYF
J: TRBJ2-3
D: .
size: many
V: TRBV7-6
length: 16

DNA: TGTGCCAGTAGTGTAATCGCCTCTGGGGCCAACGTCCTGACTTTC
CDR3: CASSVIASGANVLTF
J: TRBJ2-6
D: .
size: few
V: TRBV19
length: 15

DNA: TGTGCCAGCAGAACAATTAGCGGGGCTAGCACAGATACGCAGTATTTT
CDR3: CASRTISGASTDTQYF
J: TRBJ2-3
D: TRBD2
size: .
V: TRBV28
length: 16

DNA: TGCGCCAGCAGCTTCTCCGGGACACCGCGAGCGGCTTTCTTT
CDR3: CASSFSGTPRAAFF
J: TRBJ1-1
D: .
size: many
V: TRBV5-1
length: 14

DNA: TGCAGCGGTAAACCGGGACGGCGCCCTAAAGAGACCCAGTACTTC
CDR3: CSGKPGRRPKETQYF
J: TRBJ2-5
D: .
size: few
V: TRBV29-1
length: 15

DNA: TGTGCCAGCAGTTTCACTTGGACTAGCTCCTACAATGAGCAGTTCTTC
CDR3: CASSFTWTSSYNEQFF
J: TRBJ2-1
D: TRBD2
size: many
V: TRBV12-3/TRBV12-4
length: 16

DNA: TGTGCCAGCCGCTTCTCAGGGGGCTCCTACGAGCAGTACTTC
CDR3: CASRFSGGSYEQYF
J: TRBJ2-7
D: TRBD1
size: .
V: TRBV7-2
length: 14

DNA: TGTGCCAGCAGCTTAGGTGGGTGGGGGCTTTCCTACAATGAGCAGTTCTTC
CDR3: CASSLGGWGLSYNEQFF
J: TRBJ2-1
D: .
size: .
V: TRBV7-8
length: 17

DNA: TGTGCCACCAGTGATCCAGAGGGGGGGGTAAGAGCAGATACGCAGTATTTT
CDR3: CATSDPEGGVRADTQYF
J: TRBJ2-3
D: .
size: many
V: TRBV24-1
length: 17

DNA: TGTGCCAGCAGCTTAGCGGGACAGTTCCTCCAAGAGACCCAGTACTTC
CDR3: CASSLAGQFLQETQYF
J: TRBJ2-5
D: TRBD1
size: few
V: TRBV7-6
length: 16

DNA: TGCAGCTCGAGGGGTCCAGATACGCAGTATTTT
CDR3: CSSRGPDTQYF
J: TRBJ2-3
D: .
size: .
V: TRBV29-1
length: 11

DNA: TGTGCCAGCACCCGGGGGGTTTCGGCCAGCTCCACTGAGCAGTTCTTC
CDR3: CASTRGVSASSTEQFF
J: TRBJ2-1
D: TRBD2
size: few
V: TRBV6-1
length: 16

DNA: TGCGCCAGCAGCTTAGGACTAGATCTCTCCTACAATGAGCAGTTCTTC
CDR3: CASSLGLDLSYNEQFF
J: TRBJ2-1
D: TRBD2
size: few
V: TRBV5-1
length: 16